A single sample is the source of the 15 T cell receptor beta chains below, sequenced in a study of beta chain features in type 1 diabetes. Broader study findings: In every one of the four CD4+ subsets, TCRB CDR3s were moderately but significantly shorter in Type 1 diabetes patients.

Antigens for these TCRs are unknown. The authors reverse transcribed all of the isolated RNA, so sequencing captured expressed TCRB transcripts. TCRdb keeps only in-frame clones here, not all; method: immunoSEQ multiplex PCR. The sample lists over 200,000 clones; about 11% were seen once. The sequenced material came from naive CD4+ T cells from blood. The receptor set was obtained from a man under 40 with type 1 diabetes.

This clone was seen a few times. The chain uses TRBV5-1 and TRBJ1-2, with 8 bases lining up with TRBD1. The CDR3 extends over 13 amino acids. The V gene's germline CDR1 is SGHRS and CDR2 YFSETQ. J was trimmed by 9 bases and V by 4 bases; bases with no gene match: 8. CDR3 in DNA: TGCGCCAGCAGCGAGCCAGGGGGCGGCAGCTACACCTTC. Translating it yields CASSEPGGGSYTF.

The CDR3 loop is CASSTSGGHYEQYF. CDR3 nucleotides: TGTGCCAGCAGTACTAGCGGGGGCCACTACGAGCAGTACTTC. The chain combines TRBV28 with TRBJ2-7, with 11 nucleotides matching TRBD2. Unmatched junction bases numbered 3, after V lost 5 bases and J lost 3 bases. Germline loops: CDR1 MDHEN, CDR2 SYDVKM. CDR3 length: 14 amino acids.

The table lists this clone with a few counts. The chain links TRBV20-1 to TRBJ2-3; D not certain. The CDR3 sequence is 11 residues long. The germline V and J ends were trimmed by 5 bases and 0 bases, with 3 bases remaining between them. Per the germline V gene, CDR1 is DFQATT and CDR2 is SNEGSKA (reference sequence). The CDR3 region has the DNA TGCAGTGCTCCTAGCACAGATACGCAGTATTTT. Translating it yields CSAPSTDTQYF.

The sample holds a few counts of this clone. V usage is TRBV7-2 and J usage is TRBJ2-5; 13 nucleotides agree with TRBD2. Germline CDR1 is SGHTA and CDR2 is FQGNSA. J gave up 7 bases and V 5 bases, and 10 bases lay outside the gene matches. This CDR3 is 16 amino acids long. CDR3 sequence (DNA): TGTGCCAGCAGCACAGAAGGGACTAGCGGGGCCCGGACCCAGTACTTC. It specifies CASSTEGTSGARTQYF.

The chain employs TRBV7-9 and TRBJ2-4; tentative D call: TRBD1 (5 bases). The germline V and J ends were trimmed by 2 bases and 1 base, with 12 bases remaining between them. CDR3 length: 16 residues. Per germline, CDR1 SEHNR and CDR2 FQNEAQ (reference sequence). CDR3 nucleotide sequence: TGTGCCAGCAGCTTAACTTACAGGTTGGCCAAAAACATTCAGTACTTC. Residues: CASSLTYRLAKNIQYF. Variable domain in full (rest from reference TRBV7-9 and TRBJ2-4): DTGVSQNPRHKITKRGQNVTFRCDPISEHNRLYWYRQTLGQGPEFLTYFQNEAQLEKSRLLSDRFSAERPKGSFSTLEIQRTEQGDSAMYLCASSLTYRLAKNIQYFGAGTRLSVL.

The chain carries TRBV5-4 and TRBJ2-7; TRBD1 aligns across 7 bases. V dropped 4 bases and J dropped 3; count of bases not matched to a gene: 4. Germline V gene sequence: CDR1 SGHNT, CDR2 YYREEE (reference sequence). The CDR3 runs to 13 residues. CDR3 protein: CASSPQGVYEQYF. CDR3 coding DNA: TGTGCCAGCAGCCCCCAGGGGGTCTACGAGCAGTACTTC.

The CDR3 loop reads CASSLGISGGASNEQFF. In nucleotides, the CDR3 is TGCGCCAGCAGCTTGGGAATTAGCGGGGGGGCCTCTAATGAGCAGTTCTTC. The chain has TRBV5-1 and TRBJ2-1; 11 nucleotides line up with TRBD2. There are 17 residues in the CDR3. Per germline, CDR1 SGHRS and CDR2 YFSETQ. Losses at the gene ends were 0 bases for V and 7 bases for J; bases not matched to a gene: 9.

In its sample, this clone was seen a few times. The chain recombines TRBV5-1 with TRBJ2-1; perhaps TRBD2 as D (6 bases). The V gene lost 1 base and the J gene lost 4 bases, with 12 bases spanning the gap. The CDR3 is made up of 15 amino acids. The germline V gene encodes CDR1 SGHRS and CDR2 YFSETQ. The CDR3 region has the DNA TGCGCCAGCAGCTTGCAAGGGACTTCTTACAATGAGCAGTTCTTC. This gives the protein CASSLQGTSYNEQFF.

The rearrangement joins TRBV7-9 to TRBJ2-1; maybe TRBD1 (6 bases). Trimming took 7 bases from V and 0 from J, leaving 7 bases between them. The length of the CDR3 is 13 residues. Germline values: CDR1 SEHNR, CDR2 FQNEAQ (reference sequence). DNA for the CDR3: TGTGCCAGCACCAGGGGCTCCTACAATGAGCAGTTCTTC. This sequence encodes CASTRGSYNEQFF.

The sample holds a few counts of this clone. This sequence joins TRBV11-2 and TRBJ2-7; TRBD2 matches 8 bases. CDR3 length: 14 amino acids. Germline CDR1 and CDR2: SGHAT and FQNNGV. The ends lost 5 bases at V and 1 base at J; junction bases unmatched: 4. The CDR3 sequence: CASSRGGPSYEQYF. As DNA, the CDR3 is TGTGCCAGCAGCCGCGGGGGGCCTTCCTACGAGCAGTACTTC.

This chain links TRBV2 with TRBJ1-5; 11 bases fit TRBD1. CDR1 and CDR2 (germline): SNHLY, FYNNEI. V lost 2 bases to trimming and J lost 6 bases; unmatched junction nucleotides: 3. The CDR3 covers 15 residues. CDR3 in amino acids: CASSERTGGGQPQHF. The CDR3 nucleotides read TGTGCCAGCAGTGAACGGACAGGGGGCGGTCAGCCCCAGCATTTT.

There are a few counts of this clone. The chain employs TRBV15 and TRBJ2-1; D unresolved. The CDR3 has 12 amino acids. V was pared by 1 base and J by 8 bases, with 6 bases between. The V gene's germline CDR1 is LNHNV and CDR2 YYDKDF (reference sequence). CDR3 DNA sequence: TGTGCCACCAGCAGAGCCCGTGATGAGCAGTTCTTC. Encoded protein: CATSRARDEQFF.

The table lists this clone with a few counts. The genes are TRBV11-2 and TRBJ2-1; TRBD2 agrees at 7 bases. This CDR3 has 15 amino acids. Germline V gene sequence: CDR1 SGHAT, CDR2 FQNNGV. The ends lost 5 bases at V and 5 bases at J; junction bases unmatched: 9. The CDR3 DNA reads TGTGCCAGCAGCCGGTGGGAGGGGAAAAACAATGAGCAGTTCTTC. Its protein product is CASSRWEGKNNEQFF.

This clone was seen a few times. The chain combines TRBV7-9 with TRBJ1-5; D unclear. This CDR3 spans 13 amino acids. Trimming stripped 5 bases from V and 5 bases from J, with 10 bases between. Germline loops: CDR1 SEHNR, CDR2 FQNEAQ (reference sequence). CDR3 in amino acids: CASSAWRDQPQHF. CDR3 coding DNA: TGTGCCAGCAGCGCGTGGCGGGATCAGCCCCAGCATTTT.

The J gene is TRBJ2-5, the V gene TRBV6-5, with D uncertain. CDR1 and CDR2 from the germline V gene are MNHEY and SVGAGI. Trimming removed 6 bases from V and 5 bases from J, with 13 bases in between. This CDR3 is built from 13 residues. CDR3 nucleotides: TGTGCCAGCAGAACCAGACTTAGGGAGACCCAGTACTTC. Translated: CASRTRLRETQYF.